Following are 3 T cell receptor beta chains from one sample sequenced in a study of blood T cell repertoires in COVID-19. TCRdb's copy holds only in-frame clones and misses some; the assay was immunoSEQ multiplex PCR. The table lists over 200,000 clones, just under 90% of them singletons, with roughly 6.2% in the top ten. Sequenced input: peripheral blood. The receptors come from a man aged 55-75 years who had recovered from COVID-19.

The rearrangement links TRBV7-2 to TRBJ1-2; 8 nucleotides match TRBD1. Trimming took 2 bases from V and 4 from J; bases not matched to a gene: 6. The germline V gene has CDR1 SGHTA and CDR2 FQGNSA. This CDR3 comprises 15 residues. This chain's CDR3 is CASSLKETGAYGYTF. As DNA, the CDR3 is TGTGCCAGCAGCTTAAAAGAGACAGGGGCCTATGGCTACACCTTC. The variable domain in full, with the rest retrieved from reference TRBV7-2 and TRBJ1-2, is GAGVSQSPSNKVTEKGKDVELRCDPISGHTALYWYRQSLGQGLEFLIYFQGNSAPDKSGLPSDRFSAERTGGSVSTLTIQRTQQEDSAVYLCASSLKETGAYGYTFGSGTRLTVV.

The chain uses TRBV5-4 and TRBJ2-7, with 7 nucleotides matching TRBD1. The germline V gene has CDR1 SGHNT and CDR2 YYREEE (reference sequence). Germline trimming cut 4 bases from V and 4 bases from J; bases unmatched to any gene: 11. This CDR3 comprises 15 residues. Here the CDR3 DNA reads TGTGCCAGCAGCCCGGCCGGCGGCAGGGGGTACGAGCAGTACTTC. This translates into CASSPAGGRGYEQYF.

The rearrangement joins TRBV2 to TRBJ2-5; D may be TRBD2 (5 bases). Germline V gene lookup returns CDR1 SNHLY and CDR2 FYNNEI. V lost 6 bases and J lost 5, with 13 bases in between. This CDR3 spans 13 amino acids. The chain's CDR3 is CASSAGRMETQYF. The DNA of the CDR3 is TGTGCCAGCAGCGCGGGCAGGATGGAGACCCAGTACTTC.